Listed below are T cell receptor beta chains from one sample, sequenced in a study of T cell responses to AZD1222 COVID-19 vaccine. The protocol was immunoSEQ multiplex PCR, while the TCRdb copy is restricted to in-frame clones and leaves out a portion. The table has 88,000 or so clones, roughly nine tenths seen once. Sequences were derived from peripheral blood, sampled 28 days after the second AZD1222 dose. The receptors were gathered from an adult who received the AZD1222 COVID-19 vaccine. Each CDR3 is given with its conserved first and last residue. D genes are given only for firm matches. Where a row states a size, it is once, few, many or the class of an expanded clone; other rows omit it.

>TRBD2|TRBV3-1/TRBV3-2|-|TRBJ2-1
CASSLRGGGEYNEQFF
TGTGCCAGCAGCCTCCGTGGCGGGGGGGAATACAATGAGCAGTTCTTC
>TRBD2|TRBV7-2|-|TRBJ2-4
CASSLVLAGGRVGKNIQYF
TGTGCCAGCAGCTTAGTTTTAGCGGGGGGCCGGGTGGGCAAAAACATTCAGTACTTC
>TRBD1|TRBV3-1/TRBV3-2|-|TRBJ1-1
CASSQSGTGRRSVTEAFF
TGTGCCAGCAGCCAATCCGGGACAGGGAGGAGGTCGGTCACTGAAGCTTTCTTT
>-|TRBV5-5|few|TRBJ1-1
CASSYFLQAEAFF
TGTGCCAGCAGCTACTTCTTACAAGCTGAAGCTTTCTTT
>-|TRBV10-3|-|TRBJ1-1
CAIRQETNTEAFF
TGTGCCATCAGACAGGAAACGAACACTGAAGCTTTCTTT
>-|TRBV5-1|-|TRBJ1-1
CASSLDRPQGEAFF
TGCGCCAGCAGCTTGGACAGGCCTCAAGGTGAAGCTTTCTTT
>TRBD2|TRBV5-5|few|TRBJ2-1
CASSPRLAGGSYNEQFF
TGTGCCAGCAGCCCCCGTTTGGCGGGGGGCTCCTACAATGAGCAGTTCTTC
>-|TRBV10-1|-|TRBJ1-4
CASSSDGATNEKLFF
TGCGCCAGCAGTTCCGACGGAGCCACTAATGAAAAACTGTTTTTT
>TRBD1|TRBV2|-|TRBJ1-5
CAVGQLHQPQHF
TGTGCAGTGGGACAGTTACATCAGCCCCAGCATTTT
>TRBD2|TRBV7-9|-|TRBJ2-2
CASTGTSGNTGELFF
TGTGCCAGCACCGGGACTAGCGGGAACACCGGGGAGCTGTTTTTT
>TRBD1|TRBV5-8|-|TRBJ1-1
CASSFPPGGDTEAFF
TGTGCCAGCAGCTTTCCCCCAGGGGGGGACACTGAAGCTTTCTTT
>TRBD1|TRBV7-9|-|TRBJ1-4
CASSSGGAFEKLFF
TGTGCCAGCAGCTCAGGGGGCGCATTTGAAAAACTGTTTTTT
>TRBD2|TRBV3-1/TRBV3-2|-|TRBJ2-5
CASSQGAGGWKETQYF
TGTGCCAGCAGCCAAGGGGCGGGGGGATGGAAAGAGACCCAGTACTTC
>TRBD1|TRBV6-5|-|TRBJ1-6
CASSSGTGGNSPLHF
TGTGCCAGCAGCTCCGGGACAGGGGGTAATTCACCCCTCCACTTT
>-|TRBV21-1|-|TRBJ2-7
CASSKRTGTPSSYEQYF
TGTGCCAGCAGCAAAAGAACCGGGACACCAAGCTCCTACGAGCAGTACTTC
>-|TRBV6-2/TRBV6-3|-|TRBJ1-6
CASSYRGTESPLHF
TGTGCCAGCAGTTACCGGGGGACGGAATCACCCCTCCACTTT